This T cell receptor beta chain appears in the sequencing data of a study of T cell responses to AZD1222 COVID-19 vaccine. The V and J ends lost 5 bases and 7 bases respectively, with 17 bases between them. Germline V gives CDR1 MGHDK, CDR2 SYGVNS. The CDR3 length is 15 residues. Regarding the study as a whole: The donor cohort was predominantly white British with a female majority, and clonal diversity may have been underestimated.

In the case of this clone: Its target is not known.

The repertoire was sequenced with immunoSEQ multiplex PCR; TCRdb's copy has only in-frame clones and lacks some. This table has more than 120,000 clones, 86% appearing once. This clonotype was sampled from an adult who received the AZD1222 COVID-19 vaccine. This specimen consisted of peripheral blood, obtained 28 days after the second AZD1222 dose. The chain links TRBV25-1 to TRBJ1-4, with TRBD1 as a possible D gene (6 bases). CDR3 bases: TGTGCCAGCAGTTTACGACAGGATGAGAGTGAAAAACTGTTTTTT. Translating gives CASSLRQDESEKLFF.